Shown below are 20 T cell receptor beta chains from a single sample sequenced in a study of blood T cell repertoires in COVID-19. This table comes from immunoSEQ multiplex PCR, and its TCRdb copy is limited to in-frame clones, with some not included. The sample holds more than 200,000 clones, 84% seen once. Sequencing input: peripheral blood. The receptors here all came from a woman aged 35 to 49 who had recovered from COVID-19.

The V and J genes are TRBV12-3 or TRBV12-4 and TRBJ2-1; D ambiguous. CDR3 length: 11 residues. Trimming took 5 bases from V and 6 from J, leaving 5 bases between them. The CDR3 loop reads CASSTVNEQFF. CDR3 nucleotides: TGTGCCAGCAGTACTGTCAATGAGCAGTTCTTC.

The rearrangement joins TRBV10-3 to TRBJ2-1; D is undetermined. The germline V gene encodes CDR1 ENHRY and CDR2 SYGVKD. The V and J ends lost 3 bases and 7 bases respectively, with 10 bases between them. The CDR3 is 13 amino acids. The CDR3 is CAISDTPRNEQFF. The CDR3, as DNA: TGTGCCATCAGTGATACCCCGCGTAATGAGCAGTTCTTC.

V and J are TRBV2 and TRBJ2-7, with 7 bases identical to TRBD1. Losses at the gene ends were 2 bases for V and 4 bases for J; bases not matched to a gene: 8. Germline V gives CDR1 SNHLY, CDR2 FYNNEI. The CDR3 loop spans 15 amino acids. CDR3: CASSERGQGEYEQYF. Written as DNA, the CDR3 is TGTGCCAGCAGTGAAAGGGGTCAGGGGGAATACGAGCAGTACTTC.

CDR3 nucleotide sequence: TGTGCCAGCAGCTATAGCGGGGGGGCCTCGTACGAGCAGTACTTC. Protein: CASSYSGGASYEQYF. The chain carries TRBV7-2 and TRBJ2-7; TRBD2 agrees at 11 bases. There are 15 residues in the CDR3. In germline, CDR1 is SGHTA, CDR2 FQGNSA. V lost 4 bases and J lost 4; bases outside the gene matches: 6. The full variable domain, in which reference TRBV7-2 and TRBJ2-7 provide the parts outside the CDR3, is GAGVSQSPSNKVTEKGKDVELRCDPISGHTALYWYRQSLGQGLEFLIYFQGNSAPDKSGLPSDRFSAERTGGSVSTLTIQRTQQEDSAVYLCASSYSGGASYEQYFGPGTRLTVT.

The chain joins TRBV13 to TRBJ2-7; D gene unclear. V lost 0 bases and J 2 bases, leaving 14 bases between the germline ends. The CDR3 spans 16 residues. Looked up from germline, CDR1 is PRHDT and CDR2 is FYEKMQ (reference sequence). The CDR3 is CASSLGYGRQTYEQYF. Written as DNA, the CDR3 is TGTGCCAGCAGCTTAGGTTATGGCAGGCAGACCTACGAGCAGTACTTC.

The chain links TRBV15 to TRBJ2-7, with 11 nucleotides matching TRBD1. V trimming: 3 bases; J trimming: 5 bases; junction bases outside the gene matches: 3. Germline CDR1 LNHNV, CDR2 YYDKDF (reference sequence). This CDR3 contains 14 residues. The CDR3 region has the DNA TGTGCCACCAGCAGGGGACAGGGGGTCAACGAGCAGTACTTC. This translates into CATSRGQGVNEQYF.

The chain employs TRBV3-1 (or the pseudogene TRBV3-2) and TRBJ1-2; tentatively, D is TRBD1 (5 bases). CDR1 is LGHDT and CDR2 is YNNKEL in the germline V gene (reference sequence). The CDR3 is 18 amino acids. Trimming took 0 bases from V and 1 from J, leaving 18 bases between them. This chain's CDR3 is CASSQEGQGLGDNYGYTF. The CDR3 bases are TGTGCCAGCAGCCAAGAGGGCCAGGGCCTGGGTGATAACTATGGCTACACCTTC.

The chain couples TRBV7-9 to TRBJ1-4; no reliable D call. V was cut by 3 bases and J by 0 bases, with 8 bases left in between. This CDR3 is built from 15 residues. Germline V gene sequence: CDR1 SEHNR, CDR2 FQNEAQ (reference sequence). CDR3 in DNA: TGTGCCAGCAGCTTGGCGGGTGCAACTAATGAAAAACTGTTTTTT. This gives the protein CASSLAGATNEKLFF.

This clone has only a few counts. The chain combines TRBV6-5 with TRBJ1-1; the D gene is possibly TRBD1 (5 bases). V lost 6 bases and J 11 bases, leaving 19 bases between the germline ends. This CDR3 contains 13 residues. Looked up from germline, CDR1 is MNHEY and CDR2 is SVGAGI. DNA for the CDR3: TGTGCCAGCAGCCGGGACTCCCACCGAAGGGCTTTCTTT. It specifies CASSRDSHRRAFF.

A note on this clone: The sample carries other DNA sequences with the same CDR3. The chain combines TRBV18 with TRBJ1-1, with a possible D match to TRBD1 (6 bases). The germline V gene has CDR1 KGHSH and CDR2 LQKENI. Trimming took 3 bases from V and 3 from J, leaving 11 bases between them. The CDR3 length is 14 residues. The CDR3 sequence: CASSPLGGDTEAFF. The CDR3, as DNA: TGTGCCAGCTCACCTTTAGGGGGGGACACTGAAGCTTTCTTT.

This clone showed up just once. This sequence joins TRBV19 and TRBJ1-2; 7 bases agree with TRBD1. The CDR3 sequence is 13 residues long. CDR1 is LNHDA and CDR2 is SQIVND in the germline V gene (reference sequence). J gave up 4 bases and V 6 bases, and 5 bases lay outside the gene matches. This CDR3 reads CASSYTGAYGYTF. In DNA form, the CDR3 reads TGTGCCAGTAGCTATACAGGGGCCTATGGCTACACCTTC.

This chain uses TRBV10-3 with TRBJ2-5; 7 nucleotides match TRBD1. J lost 0 bases, V lost 2 bases, and 3 bases had no gene match. From germline, CDR1 is ENHRY and CDR2 SYGVKD. This CDR3 is built from 15 residues. CDR3 sequence reads: CAISENRGNQETQYF. The CDR3, as DNA: TGTGCCATCAGTGAGAACAGGGGAAACCAAGAGACCCAGTACTTC.

The chain joins TRBV10-3 to TRBJ2-7; TRBD1 agrees at 7 bases. The CDR3 is made up of 14 amino acids. V shed 4 bases and J 0 bases; nucleotides not matched to a gene: 3. Looked up from germline, CDR1 is ENHRY and CDR2 is SYGVKD. The CDR3 DNA reads as TGTGCCATCAGTGGGGACAGAAACTCCTACGAGCAGTACTTC. Amino acid sequence: CAISGDRNSYEQYF.

The chain recombines TRBV5-1 with TRBJ2-3; 7 positions match TRBD2. The CDR3 consists of 13 residues. V lost 4 bases to trimming and J lost 6 bases; unmatched junction nucleotides: 5. CDR1 is SGHRS and CDR2 is YFSETQ in the germline V gene. CDR3 protein: CASSRGEGDTQYF. In nucleotides, the CDR3 is TGCGCCAGCAGCCGGGGGGAGGGGGATACGCAGTATTTT. Full variable domain (missing parts from reference TRBV5-1 and TRBJ2-3): KAGVTQTPRYLIKTRGQQVTLSCSPISGHRSVSWYQQTPGQGLQFLFEYFSETQRNKGNFPGRFSGRQFSNSRSEMNVSTLELGDSALYLCASSRGEGDTQYFGPGTRLTVL.

This chain joins TRBV2 and TRBJ1-5, with no clear D. The germline CDR1 and CDR2 sequences are SNHLY and FYNNEI. V lost 2 bases and J 5 bases, leaving 10 bases between the germline ends. This CDR3 contains 14 residues. CDR3 DNA sequence: TGTGCCAGCAGTGAACACGGTAATGATCAGCCCCAGCATTTT. Residues: CASSEHGNDQPQHF.

The rearrangement joins TRBV24-1 to TRBJ1-2; TRBD1 is a possible D gene (5 bases). Germline-derived CDR1 and CDR2 are KGHDR and SFDVKD. Trimming took off 2 bases at V and 2 bases at J, with 11 bases between the two ends. This CDR3 is 15 amino acids long. The CDR3 sequence is CATSDSDIRNYGYTF. The CDR3 DNA is TGTGCCACCAGTGATTCGGACATTCGAAACTATGGCTACACCTTC.

This chain connects TRBV5-6 to TRBJ2-7, with 8 bases that match TRBD1. The V gene end was trimmed by 3 bases and the J gene end by 6 bases; junction bases not matched to a gene: 8. Looked up from germline, CDR1 is SGHDT and CDR2 is YYEEEE. This CDR3 comprises 14 residues. This CDR3 is CASSSDRVSLEQYF. In DNA, the CDR3 is TGTGCCAGCAGCTCGGACAGGGTAAGTCTCGAGCAGTACTTC.

The J gene is TRBJ2-4, the V gene TRBV5-1; D is possibly TRBD1 (6 bases). With 0 bases removed from V and 9 bases from J, the gap between germline ends came to 10 bases. CDR3 length: 13 residues. The germline CDR1 and CDR2 sequences are SGHRS and YFSETQ. Here the CDR3 reads CASSLVQGTIQYF. The CDR3 nucleotides read TGCGCCAGCAGCTTGGTACAGGGAACCATTCAGTACTTC.

J is TRBJ2-7 and V is TRBV6-5; D remains ambiguous. From germline, CDR1 is MNHEY and CDR2 SVGAGI. The CDR3 is made up of 14 amino acids. V was clipped by 4 bases and J by 3 bases, with 13 bases between them. CDR3 in DNA: TGTGCCAGCAGTTTTAACGTCGGTGTCTACGAGCAGTACTTC. Translating gives CASSFNVGVYEQYF.

This chain connects TRBV10-3 to TRBJ2-3; 16 bases agree with TRBD2. J gave up 5 bases and V 9 bases, and 8 bases lay outside the gene matches. Germline CDR1 and CDR2: ENHRY and SYGVKD. This CDR3 has 16 residues. The CDR3, as DNA: TGTGCCATTAAACCGGGACTAGCGGGGGGGCAAGATACGCAGTATTTT. It encodes CAIKPGLAGGQDTQYF.